Each of the 18 T cell receptor beta chains below was sequenced from the same sample in a study of glioma-infiltrating T cells. The iRepertoire nested amplicon-rescue multiplex PCR amplified TCR alpha and beta CDR3s from RNA. A single record per CDR3 protein comes from TCRdb applying MiXCR to the multiplex PCR reads. There are about 400,000 distinct CDR3 sequences in the sample; more than 35% occur only once, and more than 10% lies in the top ten. The sample consisted of glioma tissue, nonneoplastic brain tissue, or PBMCs (not recorded which). These receptors originate from a human donor with low-grade glioma or glioblastoma, undergoing nonglioma brain surgery, or in good health (not recorded which).

At least ten counts were recorded for this clonotype. The V gene is TRBV6-2 or TRBV6-3, the J gene TRBJ1-6, with D possibly TRBD1 on 5 matching bases. This CDR3 has 14 residues. Trimming removed 2 bases at V and 7 bases at J, with 9 bases between. CDR1 and CDR2 (germline): MNHEY, SVGEGT. The CDR3 DNA follows: TGTGCCAGCAGTTACCTCCGGGGGAATTCACCCCTCCACTTT. It is translated as CASSYLRGNSPLHF.

Ten or more counts support this clonotype. Written as DNA, the CDR3 is TGTGCCAGCAGTTTAAACGGGGCCAGGTGGACAGATACGCAGTATTTT. This codes for CASSLNGARWTDTQYF. The V call is TRBV27, the J call TRBJ2-3; D possibly uses TRBD1 or TRBD2 (5 bases each). V lost 2 bases and J 3 bases, leaving 15 bases between the germline ends. CDR3 size: 16 residues. The germline V gene encodes CDR1 MNHEY and CDR2 SMNVEV (reference sequence).

There are many counts of this clonotype. This chain uses TRBV6-1 with TRBJ2-2; 7 bases map to TRBD1. The germline gives CDR1 MNHNS, CDR2 SASEGT. This CDR3 has 13 residues. V was pared by 6 bases and J by 5 bases, with 3 bases of the junction left unmatched. This CDR3 reads CASRKQGTGELFF. For the CDR3, the DNA is TGTGCCAGCAGAAAACAGGGGACCGGGGAGCTGTTTTTT.

In the case of this clonotype: In this CDR3 the conserved last residue, phenylalanine or tryptophan, is missing, so a read error is likely. The rearrangement links TRBV19 to TRBJ1-5, with D hard to call. The CDR3 extends over 18 amino acids. Germline V CDR1 and CDR2: LNHDA, SQIVND (reference sequence). Trimming left V 4 bases short and J 5 bases short, with 24 bases between. The CDR3 DNA is TGTGCCAGTAGTAATCCCTTTGTGGGTACCCGAACCCATCAGCCCCAGCATTCT. Its protein product is CASSNPFVGTRTHQPQHS.

Note on this clonotype: At one end, the junction sequence differs from germline, possibly due to a read error. The CDR3 DNA sequence: TGCAGTGCCCGCGGACAGGGCCAGGACTACGAGCGGTACTTC. This sequence encodes CSARGQGQDYERYF. The chain has TRBV20-1 and TRBJ2-7; 8 nucleotides match TRBD1. Germline V lookup: CDR1 DFQATT, CDR2 SNEGSKA (reference sequence). This CDR3 is built from 14 residues.

The CDR3 nucleotides read TGTGCCAGCAGCCAAGATTGGGCAGGCCGTCCCTACGAGCAGTACTTC. It specifies CASSQDWAGRPYEQYF. The rearrangement uses TRBV3-1 and TRBJ2-7; D is ambiguous. CDR1 and CDR2 (germline): LGHDT, YNNKEL (reference sequence). Trimming removed 0 bases at V and 2 bases at J, with 14 bases between. There are 16 residues in the CDR3.

The chain links TRBV6-2 or TRBV6-3 to TRBJ2-1; 9 nucleotides match TRBD2. Germline CDR1 and CDR2: MNHEY and SVGEGT. V was clipped by 6 bases and J by 5 bases; unmatched bases: 8. The CDR3 totals 15 residues. The CDR3 spells CASRASASGDNEQFF. For the CDR3, the DNA is TGTGCCAGCAGGGCCTCCGCTAGCGGGGACAATGAGCAGTTCTTC.

The J gene is TRBJ1-1, the V gene TRBV11-2; possibly TRBD1 for D (5 bases). The CDR3 extends over 13 amino acids. In germline, CDR1 is SGHAT, CDR2 FQNNGV. The ends were cut back, 5 bases at V and 6 bases at J, with 13 bases in the middle. CDR3 loop: CASSRDRGPEAFF. CDR3 coding DNA: TGTGCCAGCAGCAGGGACCGCGGACCTGAAGCTTTCTTT.

The table lists this clonotype with a few counts. The chain combines TRBV6-2 or TRBV6-3 with TRBJ2-7; the match to TRBD1 covers 7 bases. CDR1 and CDR2 from the germline V gene are MNHEY and SVGEGT. The CDR3 loop spans 16 amino acids. V dropped 5 bases and J dropped 4; count of bases not matched to a gene: 14. CDR3 residues: CASSPRQGSPLYEQYF. As DNA, the CDR3 is TGTGCCAGCAGTCCCAGACAGGGATCCCCTTTGTACGAGCAGTACTTC.

Notes on this clonotype: This may arise from a read error, as a much more abundant clone is one base away. The V and J genes are TRBV5-8 and TRBJ1-1; no clear D. The CDR3 has 12 residues. Trimming stripped 5 bases from V and 5 bases from J, with 10 bases between. Germline-derived CDR1 and CDR2 are SGHTS and YDEGEE. In DNA, the CDR3 is TGTGCCAGCAGTCACGGATGGACTGAAGCTTTCTTT. This sequence encodes CASSHGWTEAFF.

This clonotype has a count of ten or more. The rearrangement uses TRBV20-1 and TRBJ2-7; weak D call: TRBD2 (5 bases). Germline CDR1 reads DFQATT; CDR2 reads SNEGSKA (reference sequence). CDR3 length equals 13 residues. Trimming removed 6 bases at V and 3 bases at J, with 15 bases between. The CDR3 DNA reads TGCAGTGCAACTGACGACGGGGACTACGAGCAGTACTTC. Residues: CSATDDGDYEQYF.

V gene TRBV12-3 or TRBV12-4 combines with J gene TRBJ2-2; TRBD2 matches 14 bases. V lost 5 bases and J lost 0; bases outside the gene matches: 8. The CDR3 is made up of 19 amino acids. CDR3: CASSPGTSGSIPNTGELFF. The DNA for the CDR3 is TGTGCCAGCAGTCCAGGGACTAGCGGGAGCATCCCGAACACCGGGGAGCTGTTTTTT.

This clonotype was recorded a few times. The CDR3 bases are TGTGCCAGCGCCGGGACAGGGTACGATACGCAGTATTTT. The encoded protein is CASAGTGYDTQYF. The chain has TRBV6-2 or TRBV6-3 and TRBJ2-3; the match to TRBD1 covers 9 bases. The germline CDR1 and CDR2 sequences are MNHEY and SVGEGT. This CDR3 is built from 13 residues. The ends lost 8 bases at V and 6 bases at J; junction bases unmatched: 6.

This clonotype has ten or more counts. V is TRBV20-1 and J is TRBJ2-3, with 8 bases aligning to TRBD2. V shed 3 bases and J 4 bases; nucleotides not matched to a gene: 6. This CDR3 has 14 residues. Germline CDR1 is DFQATT and CDR2 is SNEGSKA (reference sequence). The CDR3 sequence is CSASGRAGADTQYF. The CDR3 DNA sequence: TGCAGTGCTAGCGGGAGGGCCGGCGCAGATACGCAGTATTTT.

This clonotype was counted only a few times. The chain uses TRBV14 and TRBJ1-1; D remains unclear. The CDR3 sequence is 13 residues long. Germline V CDR1 and CDR2: SGHDN, FVKESK. The V end lost 4 bases, the J end lost 10 bases, and 16 bases lay between the germline ends. Written as DNA, the CDR3 is TGTGCCAGCAGCCCGAACGTGTGGCAGCTAGCTTTCTTT. It specifies CASSPNVWQLAFF.

This clonotype has a handful of counts. The chain recombines TRBV20-1 with TRBJ2-7, with TRBD2 identical over 7 bases. CDR1 is DFQATT and CDR2 is SNEGSKA in the germline V gene (reference sequence). The trim removed 2 bases at V and 4 bases at J, leaving 2 bases unmatched. The CDR3 length is 12 residues. The CDR3 sequence: CSARLAEYEQYF. In DNA form, the CDR3 reads TGCAGTGCTAGACTAGCGGAGTACGAGCAGTACTTC.

This chain joins TRBV20-1 and TRBJ2-1; 8 bases fit TRBD1. The CDR3 extends over 14 amino acids. The germline V gene encodes CDR1 DFQATT and CDR2 SNEGSKA (reference sequence). The J segment lost 4 bases and the V segment lost 8 bases, leaving 10 bases of the junction unmatched. The CDR3 DNA reads as TGCAGTAATTCTAGGACAGGGTTTTACAATGAGCAGTTCTTC. Protein sequence: CSNSRTGFYNEQFF.

This clonotype was picked up one time. This could be a read error, since a much larger clone is one nucleotide away. The chain recombines TRBV28 with TRBJ1-2; 7 bases are shared with TRBD1. The CDR3 spans 16 residues. In germline, CDR1 is MDHEN, CDR2 SYDVKM. The CDR3 nucleotides are TGTGCCAGCAGTTTTCAGGGGGGGACCTACAACTATGTCTACACCTTC. Its protein product is CASSFQGGTYNYVYTF.